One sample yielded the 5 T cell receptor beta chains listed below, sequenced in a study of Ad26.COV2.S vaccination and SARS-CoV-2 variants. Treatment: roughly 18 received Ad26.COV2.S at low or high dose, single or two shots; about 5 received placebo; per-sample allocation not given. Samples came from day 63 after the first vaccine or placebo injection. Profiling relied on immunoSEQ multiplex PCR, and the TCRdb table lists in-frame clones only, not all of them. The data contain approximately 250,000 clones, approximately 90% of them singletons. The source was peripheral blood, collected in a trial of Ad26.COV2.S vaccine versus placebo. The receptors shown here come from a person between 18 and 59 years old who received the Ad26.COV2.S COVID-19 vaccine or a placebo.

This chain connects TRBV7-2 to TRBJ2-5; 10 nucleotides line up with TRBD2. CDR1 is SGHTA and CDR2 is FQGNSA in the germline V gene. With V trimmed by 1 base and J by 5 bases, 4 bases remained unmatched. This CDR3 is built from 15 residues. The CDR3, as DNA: TGTGCCAGCAGCTTAGGCGGAGCGGGGGGGGAGACCCAGTACTTC. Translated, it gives CASSLGGAGGETQYF.

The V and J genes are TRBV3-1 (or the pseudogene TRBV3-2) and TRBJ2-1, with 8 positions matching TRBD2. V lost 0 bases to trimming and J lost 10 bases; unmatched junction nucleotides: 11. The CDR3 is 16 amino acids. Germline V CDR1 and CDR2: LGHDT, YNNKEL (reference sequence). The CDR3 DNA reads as TGTGCCAGCAGCCAAGATCACCGGGGGGGAGGAAGAGAGCAGTTCTTC. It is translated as CASSQDHRGGGREQFF.

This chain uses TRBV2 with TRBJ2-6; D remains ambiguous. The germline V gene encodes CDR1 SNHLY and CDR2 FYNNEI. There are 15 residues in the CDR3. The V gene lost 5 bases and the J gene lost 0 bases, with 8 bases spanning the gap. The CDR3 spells CASSPLGSGANVLTF. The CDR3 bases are TGTGCCAGCAGTCCCTTGGGCTCTGGGGCCAACGTCCTGACTTTC.

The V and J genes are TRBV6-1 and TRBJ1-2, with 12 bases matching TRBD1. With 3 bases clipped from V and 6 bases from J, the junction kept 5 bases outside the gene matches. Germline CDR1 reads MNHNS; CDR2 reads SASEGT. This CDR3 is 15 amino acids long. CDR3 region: CASSDPGQGAHGYTF. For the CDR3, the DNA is TGTGCCAGCAGTGATCCGGGACAGGGGGCGCATGGCTACACCTTC.

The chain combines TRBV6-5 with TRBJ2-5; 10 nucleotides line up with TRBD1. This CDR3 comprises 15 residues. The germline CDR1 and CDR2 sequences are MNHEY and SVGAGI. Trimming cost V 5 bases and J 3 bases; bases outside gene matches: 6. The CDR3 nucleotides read TGTGCCAGCAGTAGGGTGGGGACAGGGGAAGAGACCCAGTACTTC. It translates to CASSRVGTGEETQYF.